Listed below are T cell receptor beta chains from one sample, sequenced in a study of beta chain features in type 1 diabetes. The method was immunoSEQ multiplex PCR; TCRdb's version includes in-frame clones alone and lacks a portion of them. The sample yields 450,000 to 600,000 clones, 30% seen once. Sequencing input: naive CD4+ T cells from blood. The receptors were sampled from a man between 18 and 29 years old in good health. CDR3s include the opening cysteine and the closing phenylalanine or tryptophan. A D gene is named only where the DNA matches it firmly. The size of a clone is reported for some rows only, either as once, few or many, or as a class for expanded clones.

CDR3 protein,CDR3 DNA,V gene,J gene,clone size,D gene
CASSLVASGSSGELFF,TGCGCCAGCAGCTTGGTTGCTAGCGGGAGTTCCGGGGAGCTGTTTTTT,TRBV5-1,TRBJ2-2,once,TRBD2
CASTAGSQRFF,TGTGCCAGCACCGCGGGGTCTCAGCGGTTCTTC,TRBV2,TRBJ2-1,-,-
CASSEGLAVTYNEQFF,TGTGCCAGCAGCGAGGGACTAGCGGTTACCTACAATGAGCAGTTCTTC,TRBV9,TRBJ2-1,-,TRBD2
CASSQAGLLNEQYF,TGTGCCAGCAGTCAAGCTGGGTTACTCAACGAGCAGTACTTC,TRBV27,TRBJ2-7,-,-
CAWTPRPSTGELFF,TGTGCCTGGACGCCAAGGCCATCCACCGGGGAGCTGTTTTTT,TRBV30,TRBJ2-2,few,-
CASSLPGTGSEKLFF,TGTGCCAGCAGCTTGCCCGGGACAGGGAGCGAAAAACTGTTTTTT,TRBV5-4,TRBJ1-4,-,TRBD1
CASSPRLAGGYNEQFF,TGTGCCAGCTCACCCCGACTAGCGGGAGGGTACAATGAGCAGTTCTTC,TRBV18,TRBJ2-1,few,TRBD2
CASVGAQDTQYF,TGTGCCAGCGTGGGGGCTCAAGATACGCAGTATTTT,TRBV25-1,TRBJ2-3,-,-
CASSVAGGNTGELFF,TGTGCCAGCAGCGTAGCTGGAGGGAACACCGGGGAGCTGTTTTTT,TRBV9,TRBJ2-2,few,-
CASTRLAGLAKNIQYF,TGTGCCAGCACTCGACTAGCGGGGCTAGCCAAAAACATTCAGTACTTC,TRBV2,TRBJ2-4,-,TRBD2
CASSEGGTSYEQYF,TGTGCCAGCAGCGAAGGGGGCACAAGCTACGAGCAGTACTTC,TRBV7-9,TRBJ2-7,-,TRBD1
CASSVEAGLSYEQYF,TGTGCCAGCAGCGTAGAGGCAGGATTGTCCTACGAGCAGTACTTC,TRBV9,TRBJ2-7,-,-
CASSLGPSSGSSF,TGTGCCAGCAGCTTAGGACCGTCTAGCGGAAGCAGTTTT,TRBV7-2,TRBJ2-3,few,TRBD2
CASSLDRAEQYF,TGTGCCAGCAGCTTGGATAGGGCAGAGCAGTACTTC,TRBV5-4,TRBJ2-7,-,-
CASSILAGTEETQYF,TGTGCCAGCAGCATCCTAGCGGGAACGGAAGAGACCCAGTACTTC,TRBV7-6,TRBJ2-5,few,TRBD2
CASSQGGRIGETQYF,TGCGCCAGCAGCCAAGGAGGCCGAATTGGAGAGACCCAGTACTTC,TRBV4-1,TRBJ2-5,-,-
CATSTRHTGSPYEQYF,TGTGCCACCAGCACCAGGCATACAGGGAGTCCCTACGAGCAGTACTTC,TRBV15,TRBJ2-7,-,-
CASSRGTSGSGEQFF,TGTGCCAGCAGCCGCGGGACTAGCGGGAGCGGTGAGCAGTTCTTC,TRBV14,TRBJ2-1,few,TRBD2
CSARRYNEQFF,TGCAGTGCTAGACGATACAATGAGCAGTTCTTC,TRBV20-1,TRBJ2-1,-,-
CASSGVASGITDTQYF,TGTGCCAGCAGCGGCGTGGCTAGCGGGATCACAGATACGCAGTATTTT,TRBV9,TRBJ2-3,few,TRBD2
CASSTQNRGNEQFF,TGTGCCAGTAGTACCCAAAACCGGGGCAATGAGCAGTTCTTC,TRBV19,TRBJ2-1,-,-
CSVEEPGIGGEQYF,TGCAGCGTTGAAGAACCTGGAATCGGAGGCGAGCAGTACTTC,TRBV29-1,TRBJ2-7,few,-
CASSLLQSTDTQYF,TGTGCCAGCAGCCTCCTCCAAAGCACAGATACGCAGTATTTT,TRBV7-9,TRBJ2-3,few,-
CASSQYRDRVFYNEQFF,TGTGCCAGCTCACAATACCGGGACAGGGTTTTCTACAATGAGCAGTTCTTC,TRBV18,TRBJ2-1,few,TRBD1
CASSHRLAGDLHEQFF,TGTGCCAGCAGCCACAGGTTAGCGGGAGACTTACATGAGCAGTTCTTC,TRBV7-2,TRBJ2-1,few,TRBD2
CASSMRDTQYF,TGTGCCAGCAGCATGAGAGATACGCAGTATTTT,TRBV7-9,TRBJ2-3,-,-
CASSFRGVVGDRGPAQYF,TGTGCCAGCAGTTTCAGAGGGGTAGTGGGGGACAGGGGACCGGCGCAGTACTTC,TRBV27,TRBJ2-7,-,TRBD1
CAWGWEETQYF,TGTGCCTGGGGGTGGGAAGAGACCCAGTACTTC,TRBV30,TRBJ2-5,-,-
CASSLRLEETQYF,TGTGCCAGCAGCTTAAGACTAGAAGAGACCCAGTACTTC,TRBV7-2,TRBJ2-5,-,-
CASSQGPGTGSEAFF,TGCGCCAGCAGCCAAGGCCCAGGGACAGGGTCTGAAGCTTTCTTT,TRBV4-3,TRBJ1-1,few,TRBD1
CASSLTGTYNEQFF,TGTGCCAGCAGCTTAACCGGGACCTACAATGAGCAGTTCTTC,TRBV7-3,TRBJ2-1,-,-
CASSSTGQGLYEQYF,TGTGCCAGCAGTTCCACGGGACAGGGGCTCTACGAGCAGTACTTC,TRBV7-9,TRBJ2-7,-,TRBD1
CAWSVRNQPQHF,TGTGCCTGGAGTGTACGGAATCAGCCCCAGCATTTT,TRBV30,TRBJ1-5,few,-
CASSSAGTGGSGEQYF,TGTGCCAGCAGTTCCGCGGGGACAGGGGGCTCTGGTGAGCAGTACTTC,TRBV28,TRBJ2-7,few,TRBD1
CASSVSGTGPSGNTIYF,TGTGCCAGCAGCGTGTCCGGGACAGGGCCCTCTGGAAACACCATATATTTT,TRBV9,TRBJ1-3,few,TRBD1
CAISHPNTGELFF,TGTGCCATCAGTCACCCGAACACCGGGGAGCTGTTTTTT,TRBV10-3,TRBJ2-2,-,-
CSVATGVGNTIYF,TGCAGCGTTGCAACCGGGGTTGGAAACACCATATATTTT,TRBV29-1,TRBJ1-3,-,-
CASSGPLGETQYF,TGTGCCAGCAGTGGCCCTCTCGGGGAGACCCAGTACTTC,TRBV25-1,TRBJ2-5,few,-
CAWNGPSSYNEQFF,TGTGCCTGGAACGGGCCAAGCTCCTACAATGAGCAGTTCTTC,TRBV30,TRBJ2-1,-,-
CASSQPGLAGVDQGTQYF,TGTGCCAGCAGTCAACCGGGACTAGCGGGAGTGGACCAGGGGACCCAGTACTTC,TRBV28,TRBJ2-5,-,TRBD2
CASSLETISHNEQFF,TGTGCCAGCAGCTTAGAGACGATATCACACAATGAGCAGTTCTTC,TRBV11-2,TRBJ2-1,-,-
CSVDLPPSYNEQFF,TGCAGCGTTGACTTACCCCCATCCTACAATGAGCAGTTCTTC,TRBV29-1,TRBJ2-1,few,-